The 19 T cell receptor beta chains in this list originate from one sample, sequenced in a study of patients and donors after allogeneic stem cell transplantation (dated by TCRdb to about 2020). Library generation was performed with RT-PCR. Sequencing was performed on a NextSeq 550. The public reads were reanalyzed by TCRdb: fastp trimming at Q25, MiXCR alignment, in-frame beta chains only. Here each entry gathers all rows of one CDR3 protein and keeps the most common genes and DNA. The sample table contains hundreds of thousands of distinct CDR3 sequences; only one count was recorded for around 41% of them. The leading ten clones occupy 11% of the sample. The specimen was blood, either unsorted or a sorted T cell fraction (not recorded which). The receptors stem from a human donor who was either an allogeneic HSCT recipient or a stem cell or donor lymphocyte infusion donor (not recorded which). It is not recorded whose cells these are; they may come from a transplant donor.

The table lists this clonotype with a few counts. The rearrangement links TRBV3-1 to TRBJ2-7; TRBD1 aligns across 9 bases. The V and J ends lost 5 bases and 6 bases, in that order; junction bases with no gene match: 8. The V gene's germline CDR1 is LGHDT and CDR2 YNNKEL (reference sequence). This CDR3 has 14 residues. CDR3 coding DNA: TGTGCCAGCAGCGAGCCGGGACAGGGAGTCGAGCAGTACTTC. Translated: CASSEPGQGVEQYF.

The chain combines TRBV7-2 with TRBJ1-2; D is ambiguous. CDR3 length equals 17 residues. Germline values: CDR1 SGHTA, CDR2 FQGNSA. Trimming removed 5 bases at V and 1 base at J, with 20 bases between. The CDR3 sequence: CASSPLRRSFNNYGYTF. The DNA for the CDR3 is TGTGCCAGCAGCCCCCTCCGGAGAAGTTTTAATAACTATGGCTACACCTTC.

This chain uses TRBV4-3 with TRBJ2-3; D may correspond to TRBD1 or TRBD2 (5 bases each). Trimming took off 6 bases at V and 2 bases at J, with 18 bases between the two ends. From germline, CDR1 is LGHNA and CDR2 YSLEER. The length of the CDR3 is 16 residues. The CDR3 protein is CASSLHPGRVTDTQYF. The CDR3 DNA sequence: TGCGCCAGCAGTCTCCACCCGGGACGAGTCACAGATACGCAGTATTTT.

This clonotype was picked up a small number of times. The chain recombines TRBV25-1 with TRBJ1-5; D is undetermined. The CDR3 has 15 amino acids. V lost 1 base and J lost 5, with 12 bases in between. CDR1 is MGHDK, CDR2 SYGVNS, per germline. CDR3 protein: CASSESIDRDQPQHF. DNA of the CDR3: TGTGCCAGCAGTGAATCAATAGACCGGGATCAGCCCCAGCATTTT.

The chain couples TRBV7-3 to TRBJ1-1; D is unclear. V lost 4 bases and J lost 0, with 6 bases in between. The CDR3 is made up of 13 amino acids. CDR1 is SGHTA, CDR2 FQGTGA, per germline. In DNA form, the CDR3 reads TGTGCCAGCAGCTATCTCATGAACACTGAAGCTTTCTTT. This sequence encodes CASSYLMNTEAFF.

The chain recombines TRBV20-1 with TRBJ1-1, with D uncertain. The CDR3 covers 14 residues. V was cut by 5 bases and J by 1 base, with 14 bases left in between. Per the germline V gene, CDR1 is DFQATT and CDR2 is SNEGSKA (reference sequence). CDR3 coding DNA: TGCAGTGCTCCGAGCAGATCAGCGAACACTGAAGCTTTCTTT. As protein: CSAPSRSANTEAFF.

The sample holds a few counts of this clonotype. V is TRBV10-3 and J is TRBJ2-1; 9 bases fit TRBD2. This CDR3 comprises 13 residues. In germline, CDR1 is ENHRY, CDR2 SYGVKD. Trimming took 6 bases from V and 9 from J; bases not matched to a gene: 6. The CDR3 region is CAISPSGDGEQFF. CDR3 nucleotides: TGTGCCATCAGCCCTAGCGGGGATGGTGAGCAGTTCTTC.

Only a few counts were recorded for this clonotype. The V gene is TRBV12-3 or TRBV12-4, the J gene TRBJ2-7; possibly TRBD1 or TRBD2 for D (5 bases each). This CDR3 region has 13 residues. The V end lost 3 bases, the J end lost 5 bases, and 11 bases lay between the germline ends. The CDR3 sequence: CASSLGDLNEQYF. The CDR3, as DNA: TGTGCCAGCAGTTTGGGGGACCTGAACGAGCAGTACTTC.

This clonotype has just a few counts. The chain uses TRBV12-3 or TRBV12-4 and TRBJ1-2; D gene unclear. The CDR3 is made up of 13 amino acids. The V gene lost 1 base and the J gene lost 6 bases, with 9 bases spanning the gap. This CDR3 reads CASSLEGRDGYTF. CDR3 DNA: TGTGCCAGCAGTTTAGAGGGAAGGGATGGCTACACCTTC.

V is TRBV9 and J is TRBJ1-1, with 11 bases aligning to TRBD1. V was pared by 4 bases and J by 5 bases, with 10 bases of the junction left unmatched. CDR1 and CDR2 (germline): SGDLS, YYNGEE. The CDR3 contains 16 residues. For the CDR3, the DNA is TGTGCCAGCAGCTCCGGGACAGGGGGTCGGGATACTGAAGCTTTCTTT. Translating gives CASSSGTGGRDTEAFF. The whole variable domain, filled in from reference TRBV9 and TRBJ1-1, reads DSGVTQTPKHLITATGQRVTLRCSPRSGDLSVYWYQQSLDQGLQFLIQYYNGEERAKGNILERFSAQQFPDLHSELNLSSLELGDSALYFCASSSGTGGRDTEAFFGQGTRLTVV.

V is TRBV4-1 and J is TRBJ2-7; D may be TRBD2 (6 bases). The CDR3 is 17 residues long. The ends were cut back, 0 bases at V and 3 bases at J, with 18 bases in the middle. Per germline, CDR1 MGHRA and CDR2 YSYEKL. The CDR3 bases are TGCGCCAGCAGCCAAGAGATGGGGGGATTTAGCCTCTACGAGCAGTACTTC. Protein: CASSQEMGGFSLYEQYF.

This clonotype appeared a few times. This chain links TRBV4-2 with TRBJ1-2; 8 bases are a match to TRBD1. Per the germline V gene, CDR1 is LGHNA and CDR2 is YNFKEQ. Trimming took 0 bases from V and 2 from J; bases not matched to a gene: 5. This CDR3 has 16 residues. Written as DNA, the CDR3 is TGTGCCAGCAGCCAAGATCGTCAGGGGGCCAACTATGGCTACACCTTC. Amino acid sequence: CASSQDRQGANYGYTF.

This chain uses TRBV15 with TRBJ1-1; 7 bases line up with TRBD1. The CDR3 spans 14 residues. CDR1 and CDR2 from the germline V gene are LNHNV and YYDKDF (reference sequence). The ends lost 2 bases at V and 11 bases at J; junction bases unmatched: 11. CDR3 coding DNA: TGTGCCACCAGCAGAAATCGACAGGGTCGTGCGGCTTTCTTT. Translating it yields CATSRNRQGRAAFF.

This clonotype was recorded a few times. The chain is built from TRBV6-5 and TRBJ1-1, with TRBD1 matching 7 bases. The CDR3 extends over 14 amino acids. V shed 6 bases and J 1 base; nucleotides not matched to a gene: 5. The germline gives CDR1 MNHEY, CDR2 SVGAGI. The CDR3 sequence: CASRRDSPNTEAFF. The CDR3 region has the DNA TGTGCCAGCAGAAGGGACAGCCCGAACACTGAAGCTTTCTTT.

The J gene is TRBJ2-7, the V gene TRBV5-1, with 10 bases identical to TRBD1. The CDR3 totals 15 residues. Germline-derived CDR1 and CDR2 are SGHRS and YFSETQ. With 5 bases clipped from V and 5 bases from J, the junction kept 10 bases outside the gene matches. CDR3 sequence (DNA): TGCGCCAGCAGGCCCGGGACAGGGGTCTTCCACGAGCAGTACTTC. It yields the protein CASRPGTGVFHEQYF.

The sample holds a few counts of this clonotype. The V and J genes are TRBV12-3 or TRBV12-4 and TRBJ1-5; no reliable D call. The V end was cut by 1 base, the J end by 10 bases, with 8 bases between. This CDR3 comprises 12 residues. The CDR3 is CASSLGLTPQHF. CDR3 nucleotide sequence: TGTGCCAGCAGTTTAGGCCTCACACCCCAGCATTTT.

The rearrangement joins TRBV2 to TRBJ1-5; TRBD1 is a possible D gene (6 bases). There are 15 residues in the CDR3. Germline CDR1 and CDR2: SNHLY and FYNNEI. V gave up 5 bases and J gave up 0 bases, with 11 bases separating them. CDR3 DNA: TGTGCCAGCAGTAAAACAGGGTATAGCAATCAGCCCCAGCATTTT. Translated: CASSKTGYSNQPQHF.

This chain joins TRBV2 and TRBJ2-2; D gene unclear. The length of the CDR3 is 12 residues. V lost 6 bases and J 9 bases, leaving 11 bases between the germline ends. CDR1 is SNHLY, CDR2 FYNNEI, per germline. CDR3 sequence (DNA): TGTGCCAGCAGGACCGACGACCGGGAGCTGTTTTTT. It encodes CASRTDDRELFF.

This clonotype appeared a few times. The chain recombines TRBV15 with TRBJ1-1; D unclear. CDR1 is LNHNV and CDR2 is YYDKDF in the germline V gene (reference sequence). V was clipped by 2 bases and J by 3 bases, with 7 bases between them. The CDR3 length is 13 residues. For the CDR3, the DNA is TGTGCCACCAGCAGACCAGGAGACACTGAAGCTTTCTTT. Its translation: CATSRPGDTEAFF.